A selection of T cell receptor beta chains follows, all from one sample in a study of graft-versus-host responses after intestinal transplantation. These receptors' antigens are unknown. Using immunoSEQ multiplex PCR, the repertoire was profiled, and TCRdb retains in-frame clones only, with some absent. The table includes over 85,000 clones, over 90% detected once. The material was unstimulated CD4+ T cells sorted from spleen or lymph node cells, obtained before transplant. These receptors came from a human donor who was the organ donor for an intestinal transplant. Both conserved end residues are part of each CDR3. D genes are given only for firm matches. The size field is filled for only some rows; it gives once, few, many or a size class.

>.|TRBV7-9|TRBJ1-2|14|.
CASSLGGPGYGYTF
TGTGCCAGCAGCTTAGGGGGGCCAGGGTATGGCTACACCTTC
>.|TRBV2|TRBJ2-3|13|.
CASTPGNTDTQYF
TGTGCCAGCACTCCTGGGAACACAGATACGCAGTATTTT
>.|TRBV6-1|TRBJ1-1|13|TRBD1
CASTRGQNSEAFF
TGTGCCAGCACCAGGGGACAGAATTCTGAAGCTTTCTTT
>once|TRBV7-2|TRBJ1-5|14|.
CASSPRDSNQPQHF
TGTGCCAGCAGCCCCAGGGATAGCAATCAGCCCCAGCATTTT
>.|TRBV6-1|TRBJ1-1|14|.
CASSSLRVNTEAFF
TGTGCCAGCAGCTCCTTGAGGGTGAACACTGAAGCTTTCTTT
>.|TRBV19|TRBJ2-2|18|TRBD2
CASSPRLAGESNTGELFF
TGTGCCAGTAGCCCCCGACTAGCGGGGGAGTCGAACACCGGGGAGCTGTTTTTT
>.|TRBV9|TRBJ2-1|15|.
CASSVGGVGIGEQFF
TGTGCCAGCAGCGTAGGAGGGGTAGGGATAGGTGAGCAGTTCTTC
>.|TRBV4-1|TRBJ1-5|15|.
CASSQSDNSNQPQHF
TGCGCCAGCAGCCAATCCGATAATAGCAATCAGCCCCAGCATTTT
>.|TRBV19|TRBJ2-1|14|TRBD2
CASTRTSGINEQFF
TGTGCCAGTACCCGGACTAGCGGTATCAATGAGCAGTTCTTC
>.|TRBV2|TRBJ1-1|14|.
CASIVDGGRAEAFF
TGTGCCAGCATCGTAGACGGGGGGCGGGCTGAAGCTTTCTTT
>once|TRBV6-5|TRBJ2-7|12|.
CASRGNSAEQYF
TGTGCCAGCAGGGGTAATTCGGCCGAGCAGTACTTC
>.|TRBV4-2|TRBJ1-2|13|TRBD1
CASSQDRGYGYTF
TGTGCCAGCAGCCAAGACAGGGGGTATGGCTACACCTTC
>.|TRBV19|TRBJ1-6|16|.
CASSIGDIPKNSPLHF
TGTGCCAGTAGTATAGGGGACATACCGAAAAATTCACCCCTCCACTTT
>.|TRBV4-1|TRBJ2-7|17|.
CASSLRTGGALQDEQYF
TGCGCCAGCAGCCTTCGGACGGGCGGAGCCCTCCAGGACGAGCAGTACTTC
>.|TRBV9|TRBJ2-1|17|TRBD2
CASSVGIAGGSYNEQFF
TGTGCCAGCAGCGTAGGGATAGCGGGGGGGTCCTACAATGAGCAGTTCTTC
>.|TRBV2|TRBJ2-7|12|.
CASSDRGDEQYF
TGTGCCAGCAGTGATCGCGGTGACGAGCAGTACTTC
>.|TRBV9|TRBJ1-6|14|.
CASSVGGGNSPLHF
TGTGCCAGCAGCGTAGGTGGAGGTAATTCACCCCTCCACTTT
>.|TRBV5-1|TRBJ1-6|15|.
CASQLTDRKNSPLHF
TGCGCCAGCCAATTAACGGACAGAAAGAATTCACCCCTCCACTTT
>.|TRBV6-5|TRBJ1-1|14|.
CASSYTGSNTEAFF
TGTGCCAGCAGTTACACAGGGTCGAACACTGAAGCTTTCTTT
>.|TRBV11-1|TRBJ1-1|13|.
CASSLGVDTEAFF
TGTGCCAGCAGCTTAGGGGTGGACACTGAAGCTTTCTTT
>.|TRBV14|TRBJ2-7|16|.
CASSQTPLGTTYEQYF
TGTGCCAGCAGCCAAACCCCTCTAGGGACCACCTACGAGCAGTACTTC
>.|TRBV4-1|TRBJ1-1|16|.
CASSQGVWGGNTEAFF
TGCGCCAGCAGCCAAGGAGTTTGGGGAGGGAACACTGAAGCTTTCTTT
>.|TRBV19|TRBJ1-5|14|.
CASSIGGSNQPQHF
TGTGCCAGTAGTATCGGCGGGAGCAATCAGCCCCAGCATTTT
>.|TRBV19|TRBJ2-5|14|.
CASSMVGVGETQYF
TGTGCCAGTAGTATGGTAGGGGTGGGGGAGACCCAGTACTTC
>.|TRBV6-1|TRBJ1-4|14|TRBD1
CASSTGTGSSKLFF
TGTGCCAGCAGCACCGGGACAGGCTCGTCCAAACTGTTTTTT
>.|TRBV2|TRBJ1-5|13|.
CASSLGLDQPQHF
TGTGCCAGCAGTCTCGGACTAGATCAGCCCCAGCATTTT
>.|TRBV18|TRBJ2-6|15|.
CASSPERAGANVLTF
TGTGCCAGCTCACCAGAACGGGCTGGGGCCAACGTCCTGACTTTC
>.|TRBV29-1|TRBJ1-2|13|.
CSVGGQGSSGYTF
TGCAGCGTGGGGGGTCAGGGAAGTTCTGGCTACACCTTC
>.|TRBV6-6|TRBJ1-5|12|.
CASRQGNQPQHF
TGTGCCAGCAGACAGGGCAATCAGCCCCAGCATTTT
>few|TRBV9|TRBJ1-1|15|.
CASSVEPVKNTEAFF
TGTGCCAGCAGCGTAGAGCCAGTGAAGAACACTGAAGCTTTCTTT
>.|TRBV27|TRBJ1-2|17|TRBD1
CASSSSTGGAGFYGYTF
TGTGCCAGCAGTTCCTCGACAGGGGGCGCCGGATTCTATGGCTACACCTTC
>.|TRBV29-1|TRBJ2-1|15|TRBD1
CSVEIQGYTYNEQFF
TGCAGCGTGGAGATACAGGGGTATACCTACAATGAGCAGTTCTTC
>.|TRBV7-2|TRBJ2-2|15|TRBD2
CASSLVAGNTGELFF
TGTGCCAGCAGCTTAGTAGCGGGAAACACCGGGGAGCTGTTTTTT
>.|TRBV9|TRBJ2-7|15|TRBD1
CASNEWGTGPYEQYF
TGTGCCAGCAACGAGTGGGGGACAGGGCCCTACGAGCAGTACTTC
>once|TRBV6-5|TRBJ2-7|12|TRBD1
CASGDRAYEQYF
TGTGCCAGCGGGGACAGGGCCTACGAGCAGTACTTC
>.|TRBV29-1|TRBJ2-7|14|.
CSVEWDGGSYEQYF
TGCAGCGTTGAATGGGACGGAGGATCCTACGAGCAGTACTTC